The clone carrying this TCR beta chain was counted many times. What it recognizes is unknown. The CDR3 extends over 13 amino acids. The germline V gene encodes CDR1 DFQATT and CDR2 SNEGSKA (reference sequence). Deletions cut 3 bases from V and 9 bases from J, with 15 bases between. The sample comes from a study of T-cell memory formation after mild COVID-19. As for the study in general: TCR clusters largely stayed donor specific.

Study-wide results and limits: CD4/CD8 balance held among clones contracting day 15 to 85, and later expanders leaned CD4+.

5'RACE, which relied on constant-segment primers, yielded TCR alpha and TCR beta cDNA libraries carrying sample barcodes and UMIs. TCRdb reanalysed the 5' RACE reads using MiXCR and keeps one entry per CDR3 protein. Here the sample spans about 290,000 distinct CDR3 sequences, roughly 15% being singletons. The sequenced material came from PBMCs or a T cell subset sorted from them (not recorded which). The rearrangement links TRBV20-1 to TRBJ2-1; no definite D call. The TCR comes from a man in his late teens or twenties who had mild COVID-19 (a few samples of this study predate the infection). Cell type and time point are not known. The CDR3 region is CSASSVSSREQFF. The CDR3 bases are TGCAGTGCTAGCTCCGTTAGTAGCCGTGAGCAGTTCTTC.